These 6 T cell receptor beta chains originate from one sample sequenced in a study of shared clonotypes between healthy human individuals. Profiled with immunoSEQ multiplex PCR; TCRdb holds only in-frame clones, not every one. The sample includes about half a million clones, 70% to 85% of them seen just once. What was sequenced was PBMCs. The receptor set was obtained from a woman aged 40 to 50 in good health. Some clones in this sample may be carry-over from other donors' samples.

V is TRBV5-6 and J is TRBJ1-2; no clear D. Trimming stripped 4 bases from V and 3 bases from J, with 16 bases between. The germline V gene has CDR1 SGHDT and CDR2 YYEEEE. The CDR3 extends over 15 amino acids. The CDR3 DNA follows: TGTGCCAGCAGCCCGGTCGGGGATTTGTACTATGGCTACACCTTC. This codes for CASSPVGDLYYGYTF.

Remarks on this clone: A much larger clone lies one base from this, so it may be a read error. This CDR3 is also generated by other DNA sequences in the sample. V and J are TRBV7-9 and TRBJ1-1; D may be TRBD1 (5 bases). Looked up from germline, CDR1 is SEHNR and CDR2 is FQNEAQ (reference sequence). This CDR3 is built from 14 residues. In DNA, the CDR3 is TGTGCCAGCACCGATCGGGGGGATAACACTGAAGCTTTCTTC. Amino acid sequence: CASTDRGDNTEAFF.

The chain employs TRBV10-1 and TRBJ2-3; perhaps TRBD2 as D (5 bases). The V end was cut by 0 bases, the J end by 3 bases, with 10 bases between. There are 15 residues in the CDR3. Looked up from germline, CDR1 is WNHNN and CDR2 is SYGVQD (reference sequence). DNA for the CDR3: TGCGCCAGCAGTGAGTCGAGGGTAGCGACAGATACGCAGTATTTT. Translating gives CASSESRVATDTQYF.

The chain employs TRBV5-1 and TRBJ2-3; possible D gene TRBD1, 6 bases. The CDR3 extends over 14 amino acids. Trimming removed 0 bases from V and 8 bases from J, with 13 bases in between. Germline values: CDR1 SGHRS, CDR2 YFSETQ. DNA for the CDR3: TGCGCCAGCAGCTTGGGGCCTCTAGGGGGTACGCAGTATTTT. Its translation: CASSLGPLGGTQYF. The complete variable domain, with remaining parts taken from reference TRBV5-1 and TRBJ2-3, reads KAGVTQTPRYLIKTRGQQVTLSCSPISGHRSVSWYQQTPGQGLQFLFEYFSETQRNKGNFPGRFSGRQFSNSRSEMNVSTLELGDSALYLCASSLGPLGGTQYFGPGTRLTVL.

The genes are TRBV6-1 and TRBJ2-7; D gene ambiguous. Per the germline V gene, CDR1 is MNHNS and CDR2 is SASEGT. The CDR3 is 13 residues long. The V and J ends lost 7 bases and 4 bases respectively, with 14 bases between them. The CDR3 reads CASIEWIKYEQYF. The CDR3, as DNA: TGTGCCAGCATCGAATGGATTAAGTACGAGCAGTACTTC.

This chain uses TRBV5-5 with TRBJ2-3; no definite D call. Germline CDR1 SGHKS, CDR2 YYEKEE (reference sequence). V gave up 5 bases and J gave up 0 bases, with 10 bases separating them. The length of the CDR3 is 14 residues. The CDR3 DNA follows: TGTGCCAGCAGTTCTGCCTCTAGCACAGATACGCAGTATTTT. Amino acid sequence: CASSSASSTDTQYF.